This T cell receptor beta chain was found in a study of molecular identifiers for immune sequencing clone quantification. This clonotype was counted between two and nine times. Its antigen remains unidentified. TCRdb fed the PCR reads into MiXCR, producing one record per CDR3 protein. Of under 800,000 distinct CDR3 sequences in the sample, around 25% were seen once. This CDR3 is 15 amino acids long. After removal of 4 bases from V and 6 bases from J, the junction contained 7 bases not matched to a gene. Germline-derived CDR1 and CDR2 are LNHDA and SQIVND (reference sequence). Whole-study results and caveats: The study reportedly detected spiked Jurkat TCR RNA from one cell among over 950,000 naive cells.

RNA fractions of 10%, 30% or 50% and about 17,000 to 1,000,000 sorted cells were the source of naive CD8 libraries. This receptor was taken from a human donor in good health. Some libraries in this study had Jurkat cell RNA spiked in. Sequencing was performed on naive CD8+ T cells from blood, with Jurkat cell RNA spiked in. Subset meaning: FACS-sorted CD8+CD4-CCR7+CD45RA+ naive T cells. The chain couples TRBV19 to TRBJ1-5; 9 bases fit TRBD1. CDR3 in amino acids: CASSTGQGGSQPQHF. DNA of the CDR3: TGTGCCAGTAGTACGGGACAGGGCGGGAGTCAGCCCCAGCATTTT.